This TCR beta chain derives from a study of T cell responses to AZD1222 COVID-19 vaccine. This CDR3 is 15 amino acids long. The V gene lost 5 bases and the J gene lost 2 bases, with 15 bases spanning the gap. Germline CDR1 and CDR2: SGHTA and FQGNSA. Libraries were prepared by immunoSEQ multiplex PCR; TCRdb keeps only in-frame clonotypes and omits some of them. The sample lists about 110,000 clones; 92% were seen once. The sample consisted of peripheral blood, taken 28 days after the second AZD1222 dose. This clonotype was sampled from an adult who received the AZD1222 COVID-19 vaccine. The J gene is TRBJ1-2, the V gene TRBV7-2, with D perhaps matching TRBD1 (5 bases). The CDR3 region has the DNA TGTGCCAGCAGCCTAGGGGTCCGACGGAACTATGGCTACACCTTC. This gives the protein CASSLGVRRNYGYTF.